This TCR beta chain originates from a study of T-cell memory formation after mild COVID-19. Turning to the study itself: Most TCR clusters belonged to a single donor. Findings and caveats of the study: Clones that contracted from day 15 to 85 had balanced CD4/CD8; later expanders were CD4+ biased. CD4+ contracting clones were mainly CM and EM; CD8+ ones, EMRA.

It was 5'RACE with constant-segment primers that produced the TCR alpha and TCR beta cDNA libraries, which carried sample barcodes and UMIs. TCRdb recomputed calls from the 5' RACE reads with MiXCR, one row per CDR3 protein. The sample holds just under 150,000 distinct CDR3 sequences, approximately 21% seen once. Looked up from germline, CDR1 is SGHRS and CDR2 is YFSETQ. V dropped 1 base and J dropped 3 bases, with 7 bases sitting between them. The CDR3 is 13 residues long. A note on this clonotype: The antigen is not known.

The sequenced material came from PBMCs or a T cell subset sorted from them (not recorded which). The chain has TRBV5-1 and TRBJ1-1, with D unclear. The clonotype was recovered from an adult woman who had mild COVID-19 (a few samples of this study predate the infection). Cell type and time point are not known. The CDR3 loop is CASSLLQDTEAFF. CDR3 in DNA: TGCGCCAGCAGCTTGTTACAAGACACTGAAGCTTTCTTT.